What follows is one T cell receptor (beta chain) and its context. Its antigen is not yet known. Per-base quality was not reported, and no clone a single base away is much larger than it. The data derive from a study of shared clonotypes between healthy human individuals (TCRdb year 2020). As for the study more broadly: The cohort comprised two women and a few men aged 18 to 49 years. For each donor, CD4 naive and CD4 memory were each run on three plates, CD8 naive on two plates, and CD8 memory on one plate. The study deeply sequenced blood TCR repertoires of about 5 healthy adults to estimate repertoire size and the extent of clonotype sharing between individuals. To increase sequencing depth and limit assay-specific biases, TCR repertoire library preparation and sequencing were carried out by different laboratories using diverse techniques. Each donor's leukapheresis produced roughly between about 0.85 and 10 billion PBMCs.

The CDR3 starts with the cysteine, ends with the phenylalanine, and has 15 residues. The entry retains the CDR3 DNA only, 45 bases that are in frame from base 1. V has 6 bases trimmed and J has 6 bases trimmed; junction bases matching no gene number 10. The germline V gene gives CDR1 as MNHEY and CDR2 as SVGAGI. What the authors observed across the whole study: Pairwise subsampling indicated that sequencing depth was expected to affect the degree of clonotype sharing among donors. Sampling was restricted to blood, and TCR repertoires in tissues likely differ from the TCR repertoires found in blood. Rarefaction of sorted-subset datasets indicated incomplete sequencing despite the large sequencing depth. Sharing across a few donors was observed for approximately 5% of naive CD4, over 3% of naive CD8, around 2.5% of memory CD4, and about 0.4% of memory CD8 clonotypes. Compared with non-shared clonotypes, clonotypes shared by all four sorted-subset donors had higher generation probabilities. Because the study included a small number of donors, the genetic and exposure-history diversity represented was limited. Larger estimated clonotype richness was generally found for naive subsets than for memory subsets.

The donors were healthy, HIV-negative adults with no recently reported acute infections or vaccinations. Every donor was a Caucasian adult residing in Nashville, Tennessee, USA. CD4+ T cells were enriched by magnetic negative selection, after which naive cells were positively selected on CD45RA and the negative fraction was taken as the memory subset. After blood collection by leukapheresis, PBMCs were isolated using Ficoll-Histopaque density gradient centrifugation and then cryopreserved in the vapor phase of liquid nitrogen. Analytical flow cytometry was used to check the purity and quantity of each magnetically sorted T cell population. Genomic DNA was isolated from every sorted fraction and measured by UV absorbance on a Nanodrop 2000c. Using the deep immunoSEQ assay, multiplex PCR amplified TCR CDR3 regions from genomic DNA. For each cell subset, the extracted genomic DNA was distributed evenly across all wells of several immunoSEQ 96-well plates, and each plate served as one replicate. Each replicate PCR for sorted subsets received about 180 ng genomic DNA, equal to some 32,000 T cell genomes. Purified libraries were measured with a Qubit 3.0 fluorometer, size-checked on a Bioanalyzer 2100, and measured again with the KAPA Library Quantification kit. A separate single-read 150-cycle Illumina NextSeq 550 flow cell was used to sequence each immunoSEQ 96-well plate. Regarding the original processing steps: Because the immunoSEQ output included only junctional sequences and no quality scores, the filtering could not be the same as the filtering used for full-length reads. Sequences were annotated with PyIR, a Python wrapper for IgBLAST v1.9, and V/J genes and CDR3 were assigned using IMGT germline references. Any read was removed if the V/J assignment was weak (E-value above 1e-6), the CDR3 was missing, or the read contained stop codons, out-of-frame junctions, or ambiguous translated residues. V3J clonotypes were defined by identical inferred V gene, J gene, and CDR3 amino acid sequence. Percentage overlap between repertoires was calculated by dividing the number of shared unique clonotypes by the size of the smaller repertoire. RTK rarefaction, the Chao1 estimator, and Recon v2.1 estimates of unobserved clonotypes were used to assess repertoire richness. Generation probabilities for all TCRbeta clonotypes obtained by the gDNA method from several donors were computed using OLGA. Imported from immuneACCESS, the table was reduced by TCRdb to in-frame sequences with V and J called. These copies leave out some clones; in studies compared against another copy, an unresolved V gene accounts for under half, and the cause of the remainder is not known. Clone size and V and J calls were adopted from that table, with D and trimming inferred from the DNA. The sample includes around 990,000 clones, with roughly 77% observed a single time. The ten largest clones take up over 0.8% of the sample.

The specimen was memory CD4+ T cells from PBMCs. Read against the paper, the sample's cell subset or site label means: CD45RA-negative fraction. The V gene is TRBV6-5 and the J gene is TRBJ2-4; 8 nucleotides in the junction match TRBD2. The sequence was obtained from a man in his late teens or twenties in good health. Some clones in this sample may be carry-over from other donors' samples. CDR3 protein: CASRSLLAAANIQYF. The nucleotide sequence reads TGTGCCAGCAGATCCCTACTAGCGGCGGCAAACATTCAGTACTTC.